A selection of T cell receptor beta chains follows, all from one sample in a study of blood T cell repertoires in COVID-19. TCRdb's copy holds only in-frame clones and misses some; the assay was immunoSEQ multiplex PCR. The data show a few hundred thousand clones, roughly 88% seen once. The sequenced sample consisted of peripheral blood. These receptors were taken from a woman in her 70s with COVID-19, enrolled during active disease. Each CDR3 is given with its conserved first and last residue. Fields, in order: CDR3 length, J gene, V gene, CDR3 protein.

CDR3 length: 13
J gene: TRBJ2-7
V gene: TRBV3-1/TRBV3-2
CDR3 protein: CASSLGQGYEQYF

CDR3 length: 15
J gene: TRBJ1-5
V gene: TRBV3-1/TRBV3-2
CDR3 protein: CASSQARQFNQPQHF

CDR3 length: 14
J gene: TRBJ2-7
V gene: TRBV5-1
CDR3 protein: CASSSRTSDYEQYF

CDR3 length: 14
J gene: TRBJ1-1
V gene: TRBV18
CDR3 protein: CASSPGTGETEAFF

CDR3 length: 15
J gene: TRBJ1-1
V gene: TRBV18
CDR3 protein: CASTRPAGMNTEAFF

CDR3 length: 16
J gene: TRBJ2-3
V gene: TRBV11-2
CDR3 protein: CASSFLLAARFDTQYF

CDR3 length: 15
J gene: TRBJ1-5
V gene: TRBV28
CDR3 protein: CASSDRGQDNQPQHF

CDR3 length: 13
J gene: TRBJ2-1
V gene: TRBV20-1
CDR3 protein: CSASATRYNEQFF

CDR3 length: 16
J gene: TRBJ1-2
V gene: TRBV19
CDR3 protein: CASSTGTGAGNYGYTF

CDR3 length: 15
J gene: TRBJ2-2
V gene: TRBV18
CDR3 protein: CASSPRRASGGELFF

CDR3 length: 19
J gene: TRBJ2-7
V gene: TRBV27
CDR3 protein: CASSRQPRQWPKGSYEQYF

CDR3 length: 14
J gene: TRBJ2-5
V gene: TRBV5-4
CDR3 protein: CASSPTSGKETQYF

CDR3 length: 14
J gene: TRBJ2-7
V gene: TRBV5-1
CDR3 protein: CASSWGTGGVEQYF

CDR3 length: 16
J gene: TRBJ2-7
V gene: TRBV5-4
CDR3 protein: CASSLARRGGSYEQYF

CDR3 length: 13
J gene: TRBJ2-3
V gene: TRBV7-3
CDR3 protein: CASSGSLTDTQYF

CDR3 length: 17
J gene: TRBJ2-7
V gene: TRBV23-1
CDR3 protein: CASSQRGPGQESYEQYF

CDR3 length: 15
J gene: TRBJ1-3
V gene: TRBV28
CDR3 protein: CASSSTGGSGNTIYF

CDR3 length: 14
J gene: TRBJ1-2
V gene: TRBV28
CDR3 protein: CASRGGGADYGYTF

CDR3 length: 13
J gene: TRBJ1-6
V gene: TRBV30
CDR3 protein: CATNPGYNSPLHF

CDR3 length: 13
J gene: TRBJ2-7
V gene: TRBV11-2
CDR3 protein: CASSQGDFYEQYF

CDR3 length: 15
J gene: TRBJ2-2
V gene: TRBV5-5
CDR3 protein: CASSPTGTVAGELFF

CDR3 length: 15
J gene: TRBJ2-5
V gene: TRBV7-2
CDR3 protein: CASSVYSGAQETQYF

CDR3 length: 17
J gene: TRBJ2-2
V gene: TRBV25-1
CDR3 protein: CASSEGYGLAGSGELFF

CDR3 length: 13
J gene: TRBJ1-1
V gene: TRBV4-2
CDR3 protein: CASSRNRVAEAFF

CDR3 length: 15
J gene: TRBJ1-4
V gene: TRBV10-3
CDR3 protein: CAISEAGGVREKLFF

CDR3 length: 16
J gene: TRBJ2-5
V gene: TRBV9
CDR3 protein: CASSVGLAGAQETQYF

CDR3 length: 15
J gene: TRBJ2-1
V gene: TRBV4-2
CDR3 protein: CASSPGLAGVGEQFF

CDR3 length: 18
J gene: TRBJ2-1
V gene: TRBV6-2/TRBV6-3
CDR3 protein: CASSYSTGGKVAYNEQFF

CDR3 length: 13
J gene: TRBJ1-5
V gene: TRBV28
CDR3 protein: CASTGQGHQPQHF

CDR3 length: 15
J gene: TRBJ1-2
V gene: TRBV7-2
CDR3 protein: CASSLKEGRSYGYTF

CDR3 length: 15
J gene: TRBJ1-5
V gene: TRBV7-9
CDR3 protein: CASSRGQGEWQPQHF

CDR3 length: 17
J gene: TRBJ2-1
V gene: TRBV7-3
CDR3 protein: CASSLTGGADWTNEQFF

CDR3 length: 15
J gene: TRBJ2-7
V gene: TRBV7-2
CDR3 protein: CASSLASGQTYEQYF

CDR3 length: 14
J gene: TRBJ1-2
V gene: TRBV6-5
CDR3 protein: CASRPGHINYGYTF

CDR3 length: 14
J gene: TRBJ2-5
V gene: TRBV14
CDR3 protein: CASSQPGQGLSQYF